This T cell receptor beta chain was sequenced in a study of T cells after yellow fever vaccination. The wider study: Fractions with few cells were prepared using SMART-Seq v4 Ultra Low Input.

Points on this clonotype: The antigen is undetermined.

General observations from the study: Clones from primary vaccination mostly reappeared after the booster (96% CD4, over 85% CD8).

It was through 5'RACE template switching that TCR cDNA was made, with a universal primer site and UMIs added. A single record per CDR3 protein comes from TCRdb applying MiXCR to the 5' RACE reads. The table lists around 160,000 distinct CDR3 sequences, approximately 6.8% of them singletons. Trimming removed 3 bases from V and 9 bases from J; junction bases left unmatched: 6. This CDR3 region has 14 residues. Per the germline V gene, CDR1 is SGHRS and CDR2 is YFSETQ. Sequences were derived from CD4+ T cells sorted from PBMCs, sampled roughly 5 days after the first yellow fever vaccination. This receptor was obtained from a man between 18 and 35 years old who received the YFV17D yellow fever vaccine. This rearrangement joins TRBV5-1 to TRBJ1-6, with 7 nucleotides matching TRBD1. CDR3 sequence: CASSSGTALSPLHF. The CDR3, as DNA: TGCGCCAGCAGCTCCGGGACAGCGCTTTCACCCCTCCACTTT. The variable domain in full, completed from reference TRBV5-1 and TRBJ1-6, reads KAGVTQTPRYLIKTRGQQVTLSCSPISGHRSVSWYQQTPGQGLQFLFEYFSETQRNKGNFPGRFSGRQFSNSRSEMNVSTLELGDSALYLCASSSGTALSPLHFGNGTRLTVT.